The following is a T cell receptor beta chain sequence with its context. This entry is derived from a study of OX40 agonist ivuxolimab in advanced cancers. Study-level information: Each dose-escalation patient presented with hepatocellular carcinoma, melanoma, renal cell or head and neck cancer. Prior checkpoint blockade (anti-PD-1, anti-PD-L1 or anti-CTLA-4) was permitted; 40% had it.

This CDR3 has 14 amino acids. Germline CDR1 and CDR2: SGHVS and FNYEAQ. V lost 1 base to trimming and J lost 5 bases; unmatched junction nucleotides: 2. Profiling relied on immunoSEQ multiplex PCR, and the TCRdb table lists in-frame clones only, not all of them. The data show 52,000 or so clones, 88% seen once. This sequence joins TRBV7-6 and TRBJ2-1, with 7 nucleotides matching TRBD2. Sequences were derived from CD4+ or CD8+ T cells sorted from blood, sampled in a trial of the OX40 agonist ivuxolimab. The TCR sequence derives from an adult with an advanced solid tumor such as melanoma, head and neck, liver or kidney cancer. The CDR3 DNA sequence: TGTGCCAGCAGCTTAGGCGGGAGTCACAATGAGCAGTTCTTC. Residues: CASSLGGSHNEQFF.